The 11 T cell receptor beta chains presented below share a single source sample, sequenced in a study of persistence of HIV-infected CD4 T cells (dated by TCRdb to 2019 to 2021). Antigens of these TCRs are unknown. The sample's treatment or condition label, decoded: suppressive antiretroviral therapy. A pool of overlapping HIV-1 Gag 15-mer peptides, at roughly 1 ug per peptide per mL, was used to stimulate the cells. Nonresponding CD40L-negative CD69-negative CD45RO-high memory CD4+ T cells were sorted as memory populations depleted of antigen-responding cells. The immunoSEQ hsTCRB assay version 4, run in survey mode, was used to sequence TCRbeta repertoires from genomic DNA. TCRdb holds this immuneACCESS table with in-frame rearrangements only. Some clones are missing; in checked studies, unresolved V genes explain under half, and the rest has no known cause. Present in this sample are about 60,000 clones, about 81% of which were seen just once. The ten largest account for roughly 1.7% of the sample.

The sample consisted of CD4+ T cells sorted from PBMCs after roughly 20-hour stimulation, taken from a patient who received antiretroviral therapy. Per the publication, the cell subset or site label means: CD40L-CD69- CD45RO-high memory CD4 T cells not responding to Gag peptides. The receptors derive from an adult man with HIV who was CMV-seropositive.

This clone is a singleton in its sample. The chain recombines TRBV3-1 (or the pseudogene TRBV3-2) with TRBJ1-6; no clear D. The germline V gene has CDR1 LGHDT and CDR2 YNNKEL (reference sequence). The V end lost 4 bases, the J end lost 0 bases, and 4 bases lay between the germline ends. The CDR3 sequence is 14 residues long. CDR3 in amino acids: CASSLSSYNSPLHF. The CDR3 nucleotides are TGTGCCAGCAGCCTGAGCTCCTATAATTCACCCCTCCACTTT.

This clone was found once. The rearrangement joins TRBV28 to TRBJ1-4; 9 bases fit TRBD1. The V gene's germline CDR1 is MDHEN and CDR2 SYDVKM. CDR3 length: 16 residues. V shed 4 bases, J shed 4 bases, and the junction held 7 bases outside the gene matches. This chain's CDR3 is CASSSPATGGNEKLFF. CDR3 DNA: TGTGCCAGCAGTTCACCCGCGACAGGGGGTAATGAAAAACTGTTTTTT.

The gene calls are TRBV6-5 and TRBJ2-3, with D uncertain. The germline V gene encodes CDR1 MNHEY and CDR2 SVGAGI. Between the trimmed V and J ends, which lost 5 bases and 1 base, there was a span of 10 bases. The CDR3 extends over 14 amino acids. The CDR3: CASSRNTRTDTQYF. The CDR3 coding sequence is TGTGCCAGCAGTCGGAACACACGCACAGATACGCAGTATTTT.

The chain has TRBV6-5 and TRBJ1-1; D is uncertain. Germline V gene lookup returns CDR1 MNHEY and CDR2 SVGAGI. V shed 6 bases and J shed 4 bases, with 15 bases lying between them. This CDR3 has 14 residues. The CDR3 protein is CASSRVPLGTEAFF. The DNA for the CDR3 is TGTGCCAGCAGCCGGGTCCCACTGGGCACTGAAGCTTTCTTT.

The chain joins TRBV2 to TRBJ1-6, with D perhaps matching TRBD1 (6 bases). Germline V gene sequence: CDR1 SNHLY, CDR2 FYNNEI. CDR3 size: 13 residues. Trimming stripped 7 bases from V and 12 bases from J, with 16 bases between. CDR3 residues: CASTRDTQVPLHF. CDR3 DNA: TGTGCCAGCACCCGGGACACCCAGGTACCCCTCCACTTT.

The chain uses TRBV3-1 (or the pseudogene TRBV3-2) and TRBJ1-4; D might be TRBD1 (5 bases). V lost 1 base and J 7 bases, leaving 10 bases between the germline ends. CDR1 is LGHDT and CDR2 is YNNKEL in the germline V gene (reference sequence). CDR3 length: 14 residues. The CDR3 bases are TGTGCCAGCAGCCAAGGGGGCAGGACTGAAAAACTGTTTTTT. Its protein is CASSQGGRTEKLFF.

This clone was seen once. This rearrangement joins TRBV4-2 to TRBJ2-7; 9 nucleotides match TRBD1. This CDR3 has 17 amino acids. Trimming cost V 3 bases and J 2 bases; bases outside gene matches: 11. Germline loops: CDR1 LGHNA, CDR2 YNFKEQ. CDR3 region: CASSHTLSDRGAYEQYF. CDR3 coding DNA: TGTGCCAGCAGCCATACCCTTTCGGACAGGGGCGCCTACGAGCAGTACTTC.

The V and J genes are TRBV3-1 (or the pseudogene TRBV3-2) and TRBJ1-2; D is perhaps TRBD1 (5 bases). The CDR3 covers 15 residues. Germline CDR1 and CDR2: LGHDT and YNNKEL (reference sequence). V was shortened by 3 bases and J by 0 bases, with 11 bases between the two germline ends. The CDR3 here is CASSHTGRANYGYTF. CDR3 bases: TGTGCCAGCAGCCACACAGGTCGAGCTAACTATGGCTACACCTTC.

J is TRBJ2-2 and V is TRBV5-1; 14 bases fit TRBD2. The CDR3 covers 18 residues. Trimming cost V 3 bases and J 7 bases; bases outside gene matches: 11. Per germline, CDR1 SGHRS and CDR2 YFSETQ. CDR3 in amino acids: CASSSRTSGGPLNGELFF. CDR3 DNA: TGCGCCAGCAGCTCTAGGACTAGCGGGGGGCCTCTCAACGGGGAGCTGTTTTTT. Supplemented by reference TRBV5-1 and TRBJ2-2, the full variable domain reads KAGVTQTPRYLIKTRGQQVTLSCSPISGHRSVSWYQQTPGQGLQFLFEYFSETQRNKGNFPGRFSGRQFSNSRSEMNVSTLELGDSALYLCASSSRTSGGPLNGELFFGEGSRLTVL.

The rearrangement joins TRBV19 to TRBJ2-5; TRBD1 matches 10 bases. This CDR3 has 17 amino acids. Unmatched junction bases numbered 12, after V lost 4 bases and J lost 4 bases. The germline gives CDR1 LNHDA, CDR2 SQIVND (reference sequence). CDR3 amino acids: CASSRGTGDMWGETQYF. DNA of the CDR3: TGTGCCAGTAGTAGGGGGACAGGGGATATGTGGGGAGAGACCCAGTACTTC.

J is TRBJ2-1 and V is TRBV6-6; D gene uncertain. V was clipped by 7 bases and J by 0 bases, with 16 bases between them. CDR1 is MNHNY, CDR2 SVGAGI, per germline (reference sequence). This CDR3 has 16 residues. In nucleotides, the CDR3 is TGTGCCAGCAAGCCGTTAACCGCGAGCTCCTACAATGAGCAGTTCTTC. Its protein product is CASKPLTASSYNEQFF.